These 6 T cell receptor beta chains were sequenced from one sample in a study of PD-L1 blockade in urothelial cancer. Time point meaning: peripheral blood 6 weeks after treatment start. Data came from immunoSEQ multiplex PCR; TCRdb stores just in-frame clones and leaves some out. This sample carries approximately 20,000 clones, 91% of them seen once, and the ten largest clones take 11%. The sample here was PBMCs, taken around atezolizumab (anti-PD-L1) treatment. These receptors all come from a woman between 55 and 75 years old with urothelial cancer.

The CDR3: CASSLAGASGETQYF. The CDR3 region has the DNA TGTGCCAGCAGCTTAGCGGGGGCCTCGGGTGAGACCCAGTACTTC. The chain recombines TRBV7-3 with TRBJ2-5, with D possibly matching TRBD2 (7 bases). V was pared by 2 bases and J by 5 bases, with 15 bases between. Germline lookup yields CDR1 SGHTA and CDR2 FQGTGA. The CDR3 covers 15 residues. The full variable domain, with the rest looked up from reference TRBV7-3 and TRBJ2-5, is GAGVSQTPSNKVTEKGKYVELRCDPISGHTALYWYRQSLGQGPEFLIYFQGTGAADDSGLPNDRFFAVRPEGSVSTLKIQRTERGDSAVYLCASSLAGASGETQYFGPGTRLLVL.

The rearrangement links TRBV28 to TRBJ1-5, with 7 bases matching TRBD1. V lost 5 bases and J lost 5; bases outside the gene matches: 6. Germline V gives CDR1 MDHEN, CDR2 SYDVKM. The CDR3 covers 14 residues. CDR3 region: CASSKADRDQPQHF. CDR3 in DNA: TGTGCCAGCAGTAAGGCCGACAGGGATCAGCCCCAGCATTTT.

V usage is TRBV4-1 and J usage is TRBJ2-7; 8 bases agree with TRBD1. CDR1 MGHRA and CDR2 YSYEKL come from the germline V gene. The CDR3 runs 14 residues. J lost 2 bases, V lost 6 bases, and 6 bases had no gene match. This chain's CDR3 is CASRPQGGTYEQYF. The CDR3 DNA follows: TGCGCCAGCAGACCACAGGGGGGAACCTACGAGCAGTACTTC.

The chain links TRBV7-8 to TRBJ2-3; TRBD2 matches at 7 bases. Germline V gives CDR1 SGHVS, CDR2 FQNEAQ. J gave up 2 bases and V 0 bases, and 5 bases lay outside the gene matches. CDR3 size: 16 residues. The CDR3 is CASSLAGGTTTDTQYF. CDR3 nucleotides: TGTGCCAGCAGCTTAGCGGGCGGGACTACCACAGATACGCAGTATTTT.

This rearrangement joins TRBV5-8 to TRBJ1-4; TRBD1 might be the D (5 bases). The CDR3 length is 16 residues. V was clipped by 3 bases and J by 8 bases, with 20 bases between them. Germline assignment: CDR1 SGHTS and CDR2 YDEGEE. CDR3 in DNA: TGTGCCAGCAGCTCCGTCGGGGGGACGGCGGCAGAAAAACTGTTTTTT. This codes for CASSSVGGTAAEKLFF.

The chain combines TRBV19 with TRBJ1-4; no reliable D call. There are 14 residues in the CDR3. Trimming stripped 4 bases from V and 0 bases from J, with 6 bases between. Germline loops: CDR1 LNHDA, CDR2 SQIVND (reference sequence). As DNA, the CDR3 is TGTGCCAGTAGTAATCAGGCAACTAATGAAAAACTGTTTTTT. The encoded protein is CASSNQATNEKLFF.